The T cell receptor beta chain under discussion was sequenced for a study of T cells in Graves' hyperthyroidism and ophthalmopathy. Overall study context: At the time of initial diagnosis and before any treatment, peripheral blood was collected.

Researchers barred patients who had uncontrolled infection, other autoimmune disease, pregnancy or lactation. TCR beta CDR3 regions were amplified from RNA. The TCR CDR3 first-round RT-PCR relied on the HTBI primer set. One entry per CDR3 protein results from TCRdb running MiXCR on the multiplex PCR reads. The table records hundreds of thousands of distinct CDR3 sequences, about 15% of them present only once. This clonotype has at least ten counts. Germline V gene lookup returns CDR1 SGHTA and CDR2 FQGNSA. This CDR3 is 14 amino acids long. Trimming removed 1 base from V and 2 bases from J, with 8 bases in between.

The TCR originated in a woman younger than 35 with Graves' hyperthyroidism. Sequenced sample: blood. This chain joins TRBV7-2 and TRBJ1-2, with D uncertain. The CDR3: CASSLVFSNYGYTF. DNA for the CDR3: TGTGCCAGCAGCTTAGTATTCAGCAACTATGGCTACACCTTC.